This entry describes one T cell receptor (beta chain). The data belong to a study of blood T cell repertoires in COVID-19. Under the authors' procedure: Estimation of nucleated cell counts relied on the amplification of reference gene primers. Clones were read by immunoSEQ multiplex PCR, and TCRdb kept only the in-frame ones, dropping some. V and J calls and clone size come straight from that table; D and trimming were deduced from the DNA. Here the sample spans about 88,000 clones, 85% to 95% being singletons. The sample comprised peripheral blood. The receptor was derived from a man aged 55 to 70 with acute or convalescent COVID-19.

CDR3 in DNA: TGTGCCAGCAGCACGACAGGGGGAAATCAGCCCCAGCATTTT. As protein: CASSTTGGNQPQHF. The J gene is TRBJ1-5, the V gene TRBV7-9; TRBD1 matches at 9 bases. CDR3 length: 14 amino acids. The V and J ends lost 5 bases and 4 bases, in that order; junction bases with no gene match: 3. The germline CDR1 and CDR2 sequences are SEHNR and FQNEAQ (reference sequence).